These T cell receptor beta chains were read from a single sample in a study of blood T cell repertoires in COVID-19. Some clones are missing from TCRdb's copy, which holds only in-frame ones; the method was immunoSEQ multiplex PCR. The sample lists a few hundred thousand clones, more than 75% seen once, with 3% to 3.5% in the top ten. Sequenced material: peripheral blood. The receptor source for this set is a man aged 55 to 69 with acute or convalescent COVID-19. Both conserved end residues are part of each CDR3. Fields, in order: J gene, V gene, D gene, clone size, CDR3 protein, CDR3 DNA. D genes are given only for firm matches. The size of a clone is reported for some rows only, either as once, few or many, or as a class for expanded clones.

>TRBJ1-4|TRBV4-1|TRBD1|NA
CASSSAQTGSNEKLFF
TGCGCCAGCAGCTCGGCTCAGACAGGGTCTAATGAAAAACTGTTTTTT
>TRBJ1-2|TRBV28|NA|NA
CASRRTGGGYTF
TGTGCCAGCAGGCGGACGGGCGGGGGCTACACCTTC
>TRBJ1-6|TRBV4-1|NA|once
CASTKVLAGDLSYNSPLHF
TGCGCCAGCACGAAAGTTCTAGCAGGGGACCTCTCTTATAATTCACCCCTCCACTTT
>TRBJ2-5|TRBV5-1|TRBD1|NA
CASSTGTGQETQYF
TGCGCCAGCAGCACGGGGACAGGCCAAGAGACCCAGTACTTC
>TRBJ1-6|TRBV18|NA|NA
CASSMGVTGYSPLHF
TGTGCCAGCTCAATGGGTGTAACAGGGTATTCACCCCTCCACTTT
>TRBJ1-1|TRBV11-1|NA|NA
CASSLDRGSNTEAFF
TGTGCCAGCAGCTTGGACAGAGGATCGAACACTGAAGCTTTCTTT
>TRBJ2-5|TRBV6-1|TRBD1|NA
CASSDVRGPRETQYF
TGTGCCAGCAGTGACGTCAGGGGGCCGAGGGAGACCCAGTACTTC
>TRBJ2-3|TRBV9|TRBD2|NA
CASSPSRGVARDTQYF
TGTGCCAGCAGCCCGTCCCGGGGGGTTGCACGGGATACGCAGTATTTT
>TRBJ1-4|TRBV3-1/TRBV3-2|TRBD1|NA
CASSRQGQEKLFF
TGTGCCAGCAGCAGACAGGGGCAGGAAAAACTGTTTTTT
>TRBJ1-6|TRBV10-2|NA|once
CASSIAGRGNSPLHF
TGCGCCAGCAGTATCGCAGGGCGCGGTAATTCACCCCTCCACTTT
>TRBJ2-1|TRBV27|NA|NA
CASSLWGTRQAEQFF
TGTGCCAGCAGTTTATGGGGGACTCGACAAGCTGAGCAGTTCTTC
>TRBJ2-2|TRBV5-6|TRBD2|NA
CASSFAGRGSGELFF
TGTGCCAGCAGCTTTGCAGGGCGGGGGAGCGGGGAGCTGTTTTTT
>TRBJ2-3|TRBV3-1/TRBV3-2|TRBD2|NA
CASSQDLLAGVGLGTQYF
TGTGCCAGCAGCCAAGATCTCCTAGCGGGGGTCGGTTTGGGTACGCAGTATTTT
>TRBJ2-1|TRBV27|TRBD2|few
CASSLYPTGGGSNEQFF
TGTGCCAGCAGTCTTTATCCGACTGGCGGGGGGTCCAATGAGCAGTTCTTC
>TRBJ2-2|TRBV9|TRBD2|once
CASSVGPGTSFTGELFF
TGTGCCAGCAGCGTAGGGCCCGGGACTAGCTTCACCGGGGAGCTGTTTTTT
>TRBJ2-7|TRBV2|NA|few
CASTPFNTPYEQYF
TGTGCCAGCACCCCTTTTAATACACCCTACGAGCAGTACTTC
>TRBJ1-2|TRBV9|TRBD1|few
CASSSRSRDRVGNGYTF
TGTGCCAGCAGCTCCCGGTCGCGGGACAGGGTAGGAAATGGCTACACCTTC
>TRBJ1-3|TRBV5-4|NA|NA
CASSPGTPKPTSGNTIYF
TGTGCCAGCAGCCCCGGGACACCAAAACCCACCTCTGGAAACACCATATATTTT
>TRBJ2-1|TRBV12-3/TRBV12-4|NA|NA
CASSRAGAEQFF
TGTGCCAGCAGCCGCGCAGGGGCCGAGCAGTTCTTC
>TRBJ2-7|TRBV2|TRBD1|NA
CASSSGTGRSYEQYF
TGTGCCAGCAGTTCCGGGACAGGGCGCTCCTACGAGCAGTACTTC
>TRBJ2-4|TRBV7-2|NA|NA
CASSLGAGWDIQYF
TGTGCCAGCAGCTTGGGTGCGGGGTGGGACATTCAGTACTTC
>TRBJ2-7|TRBV6-6|NA|NA
CASSHRDTHYEQYF
TGTGCCAGCAGTCACCGGGACACCCACTACGAGCAGTACTTC
>TRBJ2-1|TRBV10-3|TRBD1|once
CAISESGQGSYNEQFF
TGTGCCATCAGTGAGTCAGGACAGGGCTCCTACAATGAGCAGTTCTTC
>TRBJ2-3|TRBV29-1|TRBD1|NA
CSASGQGGSVF
TGCAGCGCTAGTGGACAGGGAGGAAGCGTTTTT
>TRBJ1-4|TRBV9|NA|once
CASSVEAGKKLFF
TGTGCCAGCAGCGTAGAGGCAGGGAAAAAACTGTTTTTT
>TRBJ1-6|TRBV4-2|TRBD1|NA
CASSPLDRGNSPLHF
TGTGCCAGCAGCCCCCTGGACAGGGGCAATTCACCCCTCCACTTT
>TRBJ2-7|TRBV14|TRBD1|NA
CASSQTRGTGPTYEQYF
TGTGCCAGCAGCCAAACCCGGGGGACAGGCCCCACCTACGAGCAGTACTTC
>TRBJ2-5|TRBV4-1|NA|NA
CASSQRQGRTQETQYF
TGCGCCAGCAGCCAAAGGCAGGGCCGAACCCAAGAGACCCAGTACTTC
>TRBJ2-3|TRBV5-1|TRBD1|NA
CASSLDRGRVDTQYF
TGCGCCAGCAGCTTGGACAGGGGGCGGGTAGATACGCAGTATTTT
>TRBJ2-2|TRBV5-4|NA|NA
CASSPGPVFTGELFF
TGTGCCAGCAGCCCAGGTCCGGTTTTCACCGGGGAGCTGTTTTTT
>TRBJ2-1|TRBV19|NA|NA
CASSIGRTHNEQFF
TGTGCCAGTAGTATAGGACGGACACACAATGAGCAGTTCTTC
>TRBJ1-2|TRBV12-5|TRBD1|NA
CASGFDRRGGVLNYGYTF
TGTGCTAGTGGTTTTGATCGGCGAGGGGGCGTCCTTAACTATGGCTACACCTTC
>TRBJ1-2|TRBV4-3|NA|NA
CASSQGALQSHGYTF
TGCGCCAGCAGCCAAGGTGCTTTACAGTCGCATGGCTACACCTTC
>TRBJ2-5|TRBV19|TRBD2|NA
CASSIAAGGQETQYF
TGTGCCAGTAGTATTGCTGCGGGGGGCCAAGAGACCCAGTACTTC
>TRBJ2-7|TRBV6-5|TRBD1|NA
CASNLDRGFHEQYF
TGTGCCAGCAACCTGGACAGGGGGTTCCACGAGCAGTACTTC
>TRBJ2-7|TRBV15|TRBD1|NA
CATSLGTGGFEQYF
TGTGCCACCTCTCTTGGAACAGGGGGCTTCGAGCAGTACTTC
>TRBJ1-5|TRBV10-3|NA|NA
CAISEYSPGFNQPQHF
TGTGCCATCAGTGAATATAGTCCAGGTTTTAATCAGCCCCAGCATTTT
>TRBJ1-1|TRBV4-3|NA|NA
CASSQVQGSDTEAFF
TGCGCCAGCAGCCAAGTGCAGGGGTCGGACACTGAAGCTTTCTTT
>TRBJ2-7|TRBV13|TRBD1|NA
CASSLGQGGYEQYF
TGTGCCAGCAGCTTGGGACAGGGGGGCTACGAGCAGTACTTC
>TRBJ2-7|TRBV27|NA|NA
CASSFSRTELYEQYF
TGTGCCAGCAGTTTTTCCAGGACAGAACTCTACGAGCAGTACTTC
>TRBJ1-5|TRBV2|NA|once
CASSLGQRGNQPQHF
TGTGCCAGCAGTCTTGGACAAAGGGGCAATCAGCCCCAGCATTTT
>TRBJ2-7|TRBV11-2|NA|NA
CASSLGASSYEQYF
TGTGCCAGCAGCTTAGGGGCCAGCTCCTACGAGCAGTACTTC
>TRBJ1-2|TRBV6-5|NA|NA
CASSFNRQGFGYTF
TGTGCCAGCAGTTTCAACCGTCAGGGGTTTGGCTACACCTTC
>TRBJ2-3|TRBV14|TRBD1|few
CASSRSPGTGFTSPFTDTQYF
TGTGCCAGCAGCCGTAGCCCCGGGACAGGGTTTACGTCCCCCTTCACAGATACGCAGTATTTT
>TRBJ2-3|TRBV18|NA|once
CASSPRKGNTQYF
TGTGCCAGCTCACCACGCAAGGGGAATACGCAGTATTTT
>TRBJ1-5|TRBV28|NA|NA
CASSSQLTTDSNQPQHF
TGTGCCAGCAGTTCCCAACTCACTACGGATAGCAATCAGCCCCAGCATTTT
>TRBJ2-7|TRBV11-2|NA|NA
CASSSILTAF
TGTGCCAGCAGCTCTATTCTTACTGCCTTC
>TRBJ2-3|TRBV19|TRBD2|NA
CASSIEGLAGGPPTDTQYF
TGTGCCAGTAGTATAGAGGGACTAGCGGGGGGGCCTCCGACAGATACGCAGTATTTT
>TRBJ1-4|TRBV3-1/TRBV3-2|TRBD1|few
CASSRSGTAEKLFF
TGTGCCAGCAGCCGATCCGGGACAGCCGAAAAACTGTTTTTT
>TRBJ2-2|TRBV2|NA|few
CASSEVIVGGPNTGELFF
TGTGCCAGCAGTGAAGTCATAGTCGGGGGGCCGAACACCGGGGAGCTGTTTTTT
>TRBJ2-7|TRBV4-1|TRBD1|NA
CASSQGSSGQGPYEQYF
TGCGCCAGCAGCCAAGGAAGTTCGGGACAGGGGCCCTACGAGCAGTACTTC
>TRBJ2-5|TRBV5-1|TRBD1|NA
CASSGDSLAETQYF
TGCGCCAGCAGCGGGGACAGTCTCGCGGAGACCCAGTACTTC
>TRBJ2-7|TRBV15|TRBD1|NA
CATSRVGTGVYEQYF
TGTGCCACCAGCAGAGTCGGGACAGGGGTTTACGAGCAGTACTTC
>TRBJ2-5|TRBV9|TRBD2|NA
CASSESGGAETQYF
TGTGCCAGCAGCGAAAGCGGGGGGGCTGAGACCCAGTACTTC
>TRBJ2-4|TRBV28|TRBD1|NA
CASSPAAGGHIQYF
TGTGCCAGCAGCCCCGCGGCAGGGGGACACATTCAGTACTTC
>TRBJ1-2|TRBV11-1|NA|NA
CASSLDHYGYTF
TGTGCCAGCTCACTAGATCACTATGGCTACACCTTC
>TRBJ2-7|TRBV10-3|TRBD1|NA
CAIRASGTGSNEQYF
TGTGCCATCAGAGCCTCCGGGACAGGGAGTAACGAGCAGTACTTC
>TRBJ2-7|TRBV2|TRBD1|NA
CASSGGDRNLYEQYF
TGTGCCAGCAGCGGCGGGGACAGGAACCTCTACGAGCAGTACTTC
>TRBJ2-1|TRBV6-2/TRBV6-3|NA|once
CASSVTGFQFF
TGTGCCAGCAGTGTCACAGGGTTTCAGTTCTTC